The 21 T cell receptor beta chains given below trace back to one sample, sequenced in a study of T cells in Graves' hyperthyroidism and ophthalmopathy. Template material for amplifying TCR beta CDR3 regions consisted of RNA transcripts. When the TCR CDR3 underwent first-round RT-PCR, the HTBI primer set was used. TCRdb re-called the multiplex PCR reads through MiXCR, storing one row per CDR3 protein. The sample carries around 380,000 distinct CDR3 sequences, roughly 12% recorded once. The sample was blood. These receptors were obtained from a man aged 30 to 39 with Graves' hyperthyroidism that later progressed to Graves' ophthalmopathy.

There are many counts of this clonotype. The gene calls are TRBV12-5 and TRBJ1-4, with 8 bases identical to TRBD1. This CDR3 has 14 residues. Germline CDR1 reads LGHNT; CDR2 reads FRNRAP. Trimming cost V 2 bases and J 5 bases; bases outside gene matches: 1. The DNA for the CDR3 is TGTGCTAGTGGTTTGAGGACAGGGAATGAAAAACTGTTTTTT. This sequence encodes CASGLRTGNEKLFF.

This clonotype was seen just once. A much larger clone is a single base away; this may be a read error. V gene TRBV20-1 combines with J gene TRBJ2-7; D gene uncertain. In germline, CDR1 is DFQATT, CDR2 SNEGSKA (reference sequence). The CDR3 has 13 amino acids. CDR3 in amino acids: CSARAQSSYELYF. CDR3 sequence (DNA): TGCAGTGCTAGAGCTCAGAGCTCCTACGAGCTGTACTTC.

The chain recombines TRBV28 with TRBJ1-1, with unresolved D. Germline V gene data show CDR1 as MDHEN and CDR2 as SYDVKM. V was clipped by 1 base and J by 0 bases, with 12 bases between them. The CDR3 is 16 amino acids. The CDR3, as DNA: TGTGCCAGCAGTTTATATCCAGTCCCCATGAACACTGAAGCTTTCTTT. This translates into CASSLYPVPMNTEAFF.

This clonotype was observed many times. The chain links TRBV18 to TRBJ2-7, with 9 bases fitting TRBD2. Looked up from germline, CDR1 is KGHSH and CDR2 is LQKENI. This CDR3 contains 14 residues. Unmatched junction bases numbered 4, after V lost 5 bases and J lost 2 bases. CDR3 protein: CASSAGGLTYEQYF. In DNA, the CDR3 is TGTGCCAGCTCAGCGGGGGGGCTTACCTACGAGCAGTACTTC.

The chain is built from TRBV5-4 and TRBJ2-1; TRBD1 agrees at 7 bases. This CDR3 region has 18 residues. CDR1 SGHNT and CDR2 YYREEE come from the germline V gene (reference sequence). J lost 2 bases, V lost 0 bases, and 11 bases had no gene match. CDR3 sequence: CASSLATRGPMAYNEQFF. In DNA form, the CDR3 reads TGTGCCAGCAGCTTGGCCACGAGGGGGCCAATGGCCTACAATGAGCAGTTCTTC.

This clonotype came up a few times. The CDR3 region is CSADSRGNTGELFF. The CDR3 DNA reads as TGCAGTGCGGATTCCAGGGGAAACACCGGGGAGCTGTTTTTT. The J gene is TRBJ2-2, the V gene TRBV20-1; TRBD1 is a possible D gene (6 bases). Per the germline V gene, CDR1 is DFQATT and CDR2 is SNEGSKA (reference sequence). V was pared by 6 bases and J by 2 bases, with 13 bases between. The CDR3 length is 14 residues.

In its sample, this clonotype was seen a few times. The CDR3 region is CASSLGISSGNTIYF. The CDR3 DNA reads as TGCGCCAGCAGCTTGGGCATTAGCTCTGGAAACACCATATATTTT. The chain has TRBV5-1 and TRBJ1-3; D is unresolved. This CDR3 has 15 residues. The germline gives CDR1 SGHRS, CDR2 YFSETQ. Trimming pared 0 bases from V and 0 bases from J, leaving 7 bases between.

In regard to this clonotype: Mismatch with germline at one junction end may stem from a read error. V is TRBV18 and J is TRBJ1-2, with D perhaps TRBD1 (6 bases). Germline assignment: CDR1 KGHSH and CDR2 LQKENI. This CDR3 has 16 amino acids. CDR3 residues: CASSYTGTQTNHGYTF. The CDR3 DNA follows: TGTGCCAGCTCGTATACCGGGACACAAACTAACCATGGCTACACCTTC. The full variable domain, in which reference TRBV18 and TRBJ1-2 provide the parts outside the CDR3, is NAGVMQNPRHLVRRRGQEARLRCSPMKGHSHVYWYRQLPEEGLKFMVYLQKENIIDESGMPKERFSAEFPKEGPSILRIQQVVRGDSAAYFCASSYTGTQTNHGYTFGSGTRLTVV.

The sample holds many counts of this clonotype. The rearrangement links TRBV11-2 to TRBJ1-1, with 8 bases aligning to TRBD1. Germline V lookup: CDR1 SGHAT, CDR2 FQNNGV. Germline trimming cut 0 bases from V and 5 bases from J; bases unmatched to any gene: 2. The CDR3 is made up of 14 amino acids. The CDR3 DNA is TGTGCCAGCAGCTTAGAGCAGGGGGCTACTGAAGCTTTCTTT. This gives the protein CASSLEQGATEAFF.

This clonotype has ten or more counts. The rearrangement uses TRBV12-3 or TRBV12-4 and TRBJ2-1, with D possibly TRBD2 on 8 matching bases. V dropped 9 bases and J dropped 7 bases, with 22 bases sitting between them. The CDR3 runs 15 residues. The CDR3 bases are TGTGCCAGTCGGGAGGGTAGGGGGCTCGTAAATGAGCAGTTCTTC. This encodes CASREGRGLVNEQFF.

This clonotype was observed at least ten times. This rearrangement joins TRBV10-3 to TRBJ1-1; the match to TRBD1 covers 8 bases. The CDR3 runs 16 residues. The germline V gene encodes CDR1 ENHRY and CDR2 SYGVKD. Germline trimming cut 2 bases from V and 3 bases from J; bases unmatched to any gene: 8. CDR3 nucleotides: TGTGCCATCAGTGAGAGGCAGGGGGCATTGGACACTGAAGCTTTCTTT. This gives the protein CAISERQGALDTEAFF.

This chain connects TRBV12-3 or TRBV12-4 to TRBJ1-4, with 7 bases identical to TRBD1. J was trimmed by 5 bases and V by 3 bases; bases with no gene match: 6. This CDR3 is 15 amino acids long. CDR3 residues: CASSLRGGANEKLFF. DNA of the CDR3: TGTGCCAGCAGTTTGAGAGGGGGCGCGAATGAAAAACTGTTTTTT.

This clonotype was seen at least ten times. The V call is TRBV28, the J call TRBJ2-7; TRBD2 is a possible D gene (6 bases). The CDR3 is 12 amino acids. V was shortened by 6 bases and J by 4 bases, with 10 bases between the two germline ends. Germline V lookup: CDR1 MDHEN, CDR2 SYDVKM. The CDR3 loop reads CASSAGTYEQYF. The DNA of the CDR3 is TGTGCCAGCAGCGCCGGGACTTACGAGCAGTACTTC. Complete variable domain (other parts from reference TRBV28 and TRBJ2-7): DVKVTQSSRYLVKRTGEKVFLECVQDMDHENMFWYRQDPGLGLRLIYFSYDVKMKEKGDIPEGYSVSREKKERFSLILESASTNQTSMYLCASSAGTYEQYFGPGTRLTVT.

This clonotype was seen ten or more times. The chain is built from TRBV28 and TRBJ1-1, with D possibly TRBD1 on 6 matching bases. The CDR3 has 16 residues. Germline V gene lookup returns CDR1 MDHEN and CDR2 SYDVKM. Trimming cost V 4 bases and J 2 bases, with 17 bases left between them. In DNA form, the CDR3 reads TGTGCCAGCAGTTCCCCCCCCGGGGGGCTAAACACTGAAGCTTTCTTT. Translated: CASSSPPGGLNTEAFF.

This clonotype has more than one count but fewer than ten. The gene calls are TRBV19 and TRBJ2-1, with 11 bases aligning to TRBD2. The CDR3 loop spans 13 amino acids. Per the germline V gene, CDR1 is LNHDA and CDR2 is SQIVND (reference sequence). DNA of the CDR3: TGTGACATGATTAGCGGGGGGGTTCATGAGCAGTTCTTC. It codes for CDMISGGVHEQFF.

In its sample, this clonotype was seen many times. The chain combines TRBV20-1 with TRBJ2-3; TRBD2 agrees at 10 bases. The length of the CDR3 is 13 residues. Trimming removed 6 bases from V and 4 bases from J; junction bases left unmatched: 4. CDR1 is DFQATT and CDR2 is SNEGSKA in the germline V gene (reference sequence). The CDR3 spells CSAQRGGPDTQYF. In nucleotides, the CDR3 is TGCAGTGCCCAGCGGGGGGGCCCAGATACGCAGTATTTT.

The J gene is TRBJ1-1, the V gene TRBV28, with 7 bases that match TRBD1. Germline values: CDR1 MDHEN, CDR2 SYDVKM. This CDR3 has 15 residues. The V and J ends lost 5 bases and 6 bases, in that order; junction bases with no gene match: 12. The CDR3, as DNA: TGTGCCAGCAGTCATCCTATTACCAGGGGGGCTGAAGCTTTCTTT. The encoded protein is CASSHPITRGAEAFF.

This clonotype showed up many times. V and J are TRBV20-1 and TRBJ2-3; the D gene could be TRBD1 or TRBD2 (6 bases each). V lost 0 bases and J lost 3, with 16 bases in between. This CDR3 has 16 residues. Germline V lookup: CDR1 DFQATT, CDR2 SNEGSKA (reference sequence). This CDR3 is CSAREMGGPTTDTQYF. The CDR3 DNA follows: TGCAGTGCTAGAGAGATGGGGGGCCCGACGACAGATACGCAGTATTTT.

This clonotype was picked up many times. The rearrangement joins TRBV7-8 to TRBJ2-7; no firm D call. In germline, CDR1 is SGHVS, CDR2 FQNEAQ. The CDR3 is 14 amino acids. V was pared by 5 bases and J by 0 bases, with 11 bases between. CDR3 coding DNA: TGTGCCAGCAGCGAGACGACCGTCTCCTACGAGCAGTACTTC. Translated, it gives CASSETTVSYEQYF.

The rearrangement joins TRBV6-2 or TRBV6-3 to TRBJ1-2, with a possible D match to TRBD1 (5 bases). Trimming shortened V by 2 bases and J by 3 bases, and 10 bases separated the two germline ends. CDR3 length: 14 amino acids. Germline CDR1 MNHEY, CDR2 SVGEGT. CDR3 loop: CASSYGGEDYGYTF. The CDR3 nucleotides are TGTGCCAGCAGTTACGGGGGGGAGGACTATGGCTACACCTTC.

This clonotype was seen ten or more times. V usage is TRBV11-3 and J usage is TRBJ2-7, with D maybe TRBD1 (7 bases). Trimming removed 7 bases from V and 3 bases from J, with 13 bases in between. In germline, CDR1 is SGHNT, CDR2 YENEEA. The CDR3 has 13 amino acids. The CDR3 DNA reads TGTGCCAGCACCCCAGGGGGGAGCTACGAGCAGTACTTC. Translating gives CASTPGGSYEQYF.